What follows are 24 T cell receptor beta chains derived from one specimen sequenced in a study of cytomegalovirus exposure and HLA in healthy donors. The PCR was carried out with 60 Vbeta primers and 13 Jbeta primers. This table comes from immunoSEQ multiplex PCR, and its TCRdb copy is limited to in-frame clones, with some not included. This sample yields tens of thousands of clones, of which over 70% are seen a single time; 20% to 30% belongs to the top ten. Input material: PBMCs. The receptors come from a woman aged 45 to 65 in good health and CMV-seropositive.

J is TRBJ1-2 and V is TRBV5-1; unclear D gene. V was pared by 6 bases and J by 3 bases, with 18 bases between. CDR1 is SGHRS and CDR2 is YFSETQ in the germline V gene. The length of the CDR3 is 15 residues. As DNA, the CDR3 is TGCGCCAGCACCGAATCAGACTTCGAGGACTATGGCTACACCTTC. It yields the protein CASTESDFEDYGYTF.

With regard to this clone: Other DNA sequences in this specimen translate into the identical CDR3. V gene TRBV18 combines with J gene TRBJ1-2; 7 bases agree with TRBD1. The V gene end was trimmed by 6 bases and the J gene end by 5 bases; junction bases not matched to a gene: 6. The CDR3 is made up of 13 amino acids. Per the germline V gene, CDR1 is KGHSH and CDR2 is LQKENI. For the CDR3, the DNA is TGTGCCAGCTCGCAGGGGGAGAAATATGGCTACACCTTC. This sequence encodes CASSQGEKYGYTF.

The V call is TRBV7-9, the J call TRBJ2-6; 10 nucleotides line up with TRBD1. Germline V gene lookup returns CDR1 SEHNR and CDR2 FQNEAQ (reference sequence). V lost 6 bases to trimming and J lost 1 base; unmatched junction nucleotides: 9. CDR3 length equals 18 residues. The CDR3 nucleotides are TGTGCCAGCAGTTTCCCGACAGGGGGCCAGTCTGGGGCCAACGTCCTGACTTTC. Protein sequence: CASSFPTGGQSGANVLTF.

The chain is built from TRBV2 and TRBJ1-4, with 9 bases matching TRBD1. The CDR3 covers 14 residues. Germline V gene lookup returns CDR1 SNHLY and CDR2 FYNNEI. Losses at the gene ends were 3 bases for V and 8 bases for J; bases not matched to a gene: 4. CDR3 coding DNA: TGTGCCAGCAGTGAGGACAGGGGCGGAGAAAAACTGTTTTTT. It specifies CASSEDRGGEKLFF.

This clone has a handful of counts. The chain joins TRBV7-9 to TRBJ2-2; 8 bases line up with TRBD1. Germline V CDR1 and CDR2: SEHNR, FQNEAQ (reference sequence). The CDR3 spans 14 residues. V shed 6 bases and J 6 bases; nucleotides not matched to a gene: 6. The CDR3 bases are TGTGCCAGCAGGGACAGGGCAGAGGCCGGGGAGCTGTTTTTT. It is translated as CASRDRAEAGELFF. The whole variable domain, remainder taken from reference TRBV7-9 and TRBJ2-2, is DTGVSQNPRHKITKRGQNVTFRCDPISEHNRLYWYRQTLGQGPEFLTYFQNEAQLEKSRLLSDRFSAERPKGSFSTLEIQRTEQGDSAMYLCASRDRAEAGELFFGEGSRLTVL.

This chain links TRBV11-2 with TRBJ2-1; D perhaps matches TRBD2 (5 bases). Germline V gene data show CDR1 as SGHAT and CDR2 as FQNNGV. Trimming pared 4 bases from V and 5 bases from J, leaving 15 bases between. The CDR3 extends over 15 amino acids. This CDR3 reads CASSYHLRDDNEQFF. The CDR3 DNA sequence: TGTGCCAGCAGCTACCACCTCCGGGATGACAATGAGCAGTTCTTC.

This clone has only a few counts. The chain uses TRBV9 and TRBJ2-3, with a tentative D call TRBD2 (7 bases). Trimming took 0 bases from V and 0 from J, leaving 11 bases between them. The CDR3 totals 16 residues. Germline-derived CDR1 and CDR2 are SGDLS and YYNGEE. CDR3 bases: TGTGCCAGCAGCGTAGCTGGGGGGGCCAGCACAGATACGCAGTATTTT. This sequence encodes CASSVAGGASTDTQYF. Based on the CDR3 plus reference TRBV9 and TRBJ2-3, the full variable domain is DSGVTQTPKHLITATGQRVTLRCSPRSGDLSVYWYQQSLDQGLQFLIQYYNGEERAKGNILERFSAQQFPDLHSELNLSSLELGDSALYFCASSVAGGASTDTQYFGPGTRLTVL.

CDR3 loop: CASSVADRVDYGYTF. The CDR3 DNA sequence: TGTGCCAGCAGCGTAGCGGACAGGGTGGACTATGGCTACACCTTC. The J gene is TRBJ1-2, the V gene TRBV9; 8 bases match TRBD1. The ends lost 0 bases at V and 3 bases at J; junction bases unmatched: 4. CDR3 length: 15 residues. The germline V gene encodes CDR1 SGDLS and CDR2 YYNGEE.

The chain uses TRBV21-1 and TRBJ1-5; TRBD1 was called by the table and not checked on the DNA. TRBV21-1 is noted as a pseudogene. The CDR3 sequence is 13 residues long. CDR3 nucleotide sequence: TGTGCCAGCAGCATACAGGGATTCCAGCCCCAGCATTTT. Amino acids: CASSIQGFQPQHF.

The chain employs TRBV7-9 and TRBJ1-1; 11 nucleotides line up with TRBD1. Germline CDR1 reads SEHNR; CDR2 reads FQNEAQ (reference sequence). The CDR3 spans 16 residues. Unmatched junction bases numbered 6, after V lost 1 base and J lost 5 bases. CDR3 protein: CASSLGTGGSVTEAFF. The CDR3 DNA is TGTGCCAGCAGCTTAGGGACAGGGGGCTCGGTAACTGAAGCTTTCTTT.

CDR3 DNA sequence: TGTGCCAGCAGCGAACAGGGTTTGAACACTGAAGCTTTCTTT. Protein product: CASSEQGLNTEAFF. The chain links TRBV7-9 to TRBJ1-1; tentative D call: TRBD1 (6 bases). The length of the CDR3 is 14 residues. V was shortened by 5 bases and J by 0 bases, with 10 bases between the two germline ends. Germline CDR1 is SEHNR and CDR2 is FQNEAQ (reference sequence).

V gene TRBV5-1 combines with J gene TRBJ1-4, with D unclear. Trimming removed 4 bases from V and 6 bases from J, with 13 bases in between. CDR3 size: 14 residues. From germline, CDR1 is SGHRS and CDR2 YFSETQ. CDR3 DNA sequence: TGCGCCAGCAGCCGATCGGGAGTCCATGAAAAACTGTTTTTT. Its protein product is CASSRSGVHEKLFF.

This chain joins TRBV11-2 and TRBJ2-2, with 10 nucleotides matching TRBD1. V lost 5 bases, J lost 6 bases, and 6 bases stayed unmatched. The V gene's germline CDR1 is SGHAT and CDR2 FQNNGV. The CDR3 extends over 15 amino acids. CDR3 sequence: CASSIRQGASGELFF. For the CDR3, the DNA is TGTGCCAGCAGCATCCGACAGGGGGCGTCCGGGGAGCTGTTTTTT.

This sequence joins TRBV13 and TRBJ2-7; 8 positions agree with TRBD1. The germline gives CDR1 PRHDT, CDR2 FYEKMQ (reference sequence). V was pared by 5 bases and J by 3 bases, with 3 bases of the junction left unmatched. The CDR3 has 13 residues. The CDR3 protein is CASSRTGFYEQYF. In DNA, the CDR3 is TGTGCCAGCAGCCGGACAGGGTTCTACGAGCAGTACTTC.

J is TRBJ2-3 and V is TRBV5-4; TRBD2 might be the D (6 bases). V shed 2 bases and J shed 2 bases, with 9 bases lying between them. Germline assignment: CDR1 SGHNT and CDR2 YYREEE (reference sequence). The CDR3 is made up of 14 amino acids. DNA for the CDR3: TGTGCCAGCAGCTTCAGCGGGTACACAGATACGCAGTATTTT. Translation: CASSFSGYTDTQYF.

The rearrangement links TRBV7-8 to TRBJ1-1; possible D gene TRBD1, 5 bases. CDR3 size: 14 residues. Trimming cost V 5 bases and J 1 base, with 11 bases left between them. In germline, CDR1 is SGHVS, CDR2 FQNEAQ. Here the CDR3 DNA reads TGTGCCAGCAGCCCCGGGAGGGGGAACACTGAAGCTTTCTTT. Its protein is CASSPGRGNTEAFF.

The chain has TRBV2 and TRBJ1-1, with 10 bases lining up with TRBD1. From germline, CDR1 is SNHLY and CDR2 FYNNEI. The CDR3 spans 16 residues. V lost 7 bases, J lost 0 bases, and 8 bases stayed unmatched. The CDR3: CASTGDRGNMNTEAFF. The CDR3 nucleotides read TGTGCCAGCACCGGGGACAGGGGAAATATGAACACTGAAGCTTTCTTT.

The genes are TRBV28 and TRBJ2-7; TRBD1 matches 9 bases. Per germline, CDR1 MDHEN and CDR2 SYDVKM. The CDR3 is made up of 13 amino acids. Trimming cost V 3 bases and J 3 bases; bases outside gene matches: 0. This CDR3 is CASSLDRGYEQYV. CDR3 in DNA: TGTGCCAGCAGTTTGGACAGGGGCTACGAGCAGTACGTC.

V and J are TRBV5-4 and TRBJ2-5, with TRBD2 matching over 8 bases. This CDR3 spans 15 amino acids. J gave up 2 bases and V 4 bases, and 7 bases lay outside the gene matches. The germline V gene encodes CDR1 SGHNT and CDR2 YYREEE (reference sequence). DNA for the CDR3: TGTGCCAGCAGCCTTGTAGCGGGATTACAAGAGACCCAGTACTTC. Its protein product is CASSLVAGLQETQYF. Full variable domain (rest looked up from reference TRBV5-4 and TRBJ2-5): ETGVTQSPTHLIKTRGQQVTLRCSSQSGHNTVSWYQQALGQGPQFIFQYYREEENGRGNFPPRFSGLQFPNYSSELNVNALELDDSALYLCASSLVAGLQETQYFGPGTRLLVL.

The chain couples TRBV5-1 to TRBJ1-6; 7 bases fit TRBD1. There are 14 residues in the CDR3. The germline CDR1 and CDR2 sequences are SGHRS and YFSETQ. The J segment lost 7 bases and the V segment lost 5 bases, leaving 6 bases of the junction unmatched. Here the CDR3 reads CASRDGTVNSPLHF. DNA of the CDR3: TGCGCCAGCAGGGACGGGACAGTAAATTCACCCCTCCACTTT. Full variable domain (rest looked up from reference TRBV5-1 and TRBJ1-6): KAGVTQTPRYLIKTRGQQVTLSCSPISGHRSVSWYQQTPGQGLQFLFEYFSETQRNKGNFPGRFSGRQFSNSRSEMNVSTLELGDSALYLCASRDGTVNSPLHFGNGTRLTVT.

The chain uses TRBV19 and TRBJ2-3, with TRBD2 matching 8 bases. Germline CDR1 is LNHDA and CDR2 is SQIVND (reference sequence). The CDR3 loop spans 14 amino acids. Trimming removed 5 bases from V and 7 bases from J; junction bases left unmatched: 8. CDR3 protein: CASSGGSGVHTQYF. The CDR3, as DNA: TGTGCCAGTAGTGGGGGTAGCGGGGTCCATACGCAGTATTTT.

The J gene is TRBJ1-1, the V gene TRBV27; D uncertain. V lost 3 bases, J lost 3 bases, and 11 bases lay in between. The CDR3 has 14 amino acids. Germline CDR1 and CDR2: MNHEY and SMNVEV (reference sequence). The CDR3 is CASSFLILYTEAFF. The CDR3 DNA reads as TGTGCCAGCAGTTTTCTAATTCTCTACACTGAAGCTTTCTTT.

This clone has more than one count but fewer than ten. The chain links TRBV7-6 to TRBJ2-7, with D unclear. The CDR3 totals 15 residues. Germline V gene sequence: CDR1 SGHVS, CDR2 FNYEAQ. The V end lost 5 bases, the J end lost 0 bases, and 14 bases lay between the germline ends. CDR3 amino acids: CASSLDSTSSYEQYF. The CDR3 DNA is TGTGCCAGCAGCCTCGACTCCACCAGCTCCTACGAGCAGTACTTC.

This clone was counted once. J is TRBJ1-2 and V is TRBV6-1, with a possible D match to TRBD1 (5 bases). The CDR3 is made up of 12 amino acids. The germline V gene encodes CDR1 MNHNS and CDR2 SASEGT. Trimming took 4 bases from V and 5 from J, leaving 8 bases between them. The CDR3 region is CASSVTDYGYTF. CDR3 nucleotide sequence: TGTGCCAGCAGTGTGACAGATTATGGCTACACCTTC.